Shown below are 4 T cell receptor beta chains from a single sample sequenced in a study of CD8 T cells in Susac syndrome. An input of roughly 0.45 to 1 ug of RNA was subjected to reverse transcription using random hexamers. TCRdb reprocessed the immunoSEQ multiplex PCR reads with MiXCR, giving one entry per CDR3 protein. The table records about 140,000 distinct CDR3 sequences, approximately 95% of them present only once. Sequencing was carried out using CD4+ T cells from PBMCs. These TCRs come from a human donor with multiple sclerosis.

The CDR3 DNA is TGTGCCAGCTTAAGGACTTCAGGCAGGGAAGATACGCAGTATTTT. Translating it yields CASLRTSGREDTQYF. The chain has TRBV2 and TRBJ2-3, with D perhaps being TRBD1 or TRBD2 (5 bases each). V shed 8 bases and J shed 5 bases, with 20 bases lying between them. The CDR3 runs 15 residues. Germline values: CDR1 SNHLY, CDR2 FYNNEI.

The chain joins TRBV9 to TRBJ2-5; 7 positions agree with TRBD1. This CDR3 spans 14 amino acids. Germline assignment: CDR1 SGDLS and CDR2 YYNGEE. V shed 4 bases, J shed 4 bases, and the junction held 7 bases outside the gene matches. The CDR3 region has the DNA TGTGCCAGCAGCCCAGAGGGGGCCCGAGAGACCCAGTACTTC. It codes for CASSPEGARETQYF.

This clonotype showed up just once. The chain joins TRBV6-6 to TRBJ1-1; D call uncertain. CDR1 and CDR2 from the germline V gene are MNHNY and SVGAGI (reference sequence). V dropped 2 bases and J dropped 8 bases, with 9 bases sitting between them. This CDR3 is 12 amino acids long. CDR3 bases: TGTGCCAGCAGTTACGAATCCCTCGAAGCTTTCTTT. This codes for CASSYESLEAFF.

CDR3 bases: TGTGCCAGCAGTTCACAGGGTGGAACAGATACGCAGTATTTT. Translated, it gives CASSSQGGTDTQYF. This chain uses TRBV28 with TRBJ2-3, with a possible D match to TRBD1 (6 bases). This CDR3 has 14 amino acids. CDR1 is MDHEN, CDR2 SYDVKM, per germline. V shed 4 bases and J shed 3 bases, with 11 bases lying between them.